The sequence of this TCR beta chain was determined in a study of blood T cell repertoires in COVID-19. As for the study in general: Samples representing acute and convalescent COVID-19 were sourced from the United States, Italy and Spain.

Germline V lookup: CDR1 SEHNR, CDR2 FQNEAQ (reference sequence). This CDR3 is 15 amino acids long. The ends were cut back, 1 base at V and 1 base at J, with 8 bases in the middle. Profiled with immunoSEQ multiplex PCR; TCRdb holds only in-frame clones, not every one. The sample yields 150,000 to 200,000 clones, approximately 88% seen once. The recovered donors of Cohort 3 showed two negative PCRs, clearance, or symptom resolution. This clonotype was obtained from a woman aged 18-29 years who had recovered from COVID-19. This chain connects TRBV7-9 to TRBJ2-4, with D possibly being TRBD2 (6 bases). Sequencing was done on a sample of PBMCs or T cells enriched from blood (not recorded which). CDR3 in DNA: TGTGCCAGCAGCTTAGTGGAGGGTGCCAAAAACATTCAGTACTTC. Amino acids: CASSLVEGAKNIQYF.